A selection of T cell receptor beta chains follows, all from one sample in a study of CD8+ T cells in alopecia areata. TCRdb keeps only in-frame clones here, not all; method: immunoSEQ multiplex PCR. The sample lists about 160,000 clones, 87% seen once, with about 15% in the top ten. The sequencing here drew on CD8+ T cells sorted from blood, taken at week 0. The source is a human donor with alopecia areata. Each CDR3 is given without its conserved first and last residue. The order of the fields is V gene, clone size, J gene, CDR3 protein. The size entry is marked missing in some rows and otherwise reads once, few, many or a size class.

TRBV11-2,once,TRBJ2-5,ASSSWTEQETQY
TRBV13,NA,TRBJ1-1,ASSPRGGAPEAF
TRBV27,NA,TRBJ2-2,ASRLAGGWELF
TRBV30,NA,TRBJ1-3,AWSVVRNTIY
TRBV21-1,NA,TRBJ1-5,ASSNRVDQPQH
TRBV5-1,NA,TRBJ2-7,ASSLDSFPNYEQY
TRBV27,NA,TRBJ2-7,ASSSTGTGGREQY
TRBV29-1,NA,TRBJ2-6,SVIQGASGANVLT
TRBV12-5,NA,TRBJ2-7,ASGLAPIEQY
TRBV7-9,NA,TRBJ2-7,ASSADRGNSYEQY
TRBV19,NA,TRBJ1-5,ASSPSRQAEGYSNQPQH
TRBV12-5,NA,TRBJ1-5,ASGLVMGQGLNQPQH
TRBV9,NA,TRBJ2-2,ASSSNPGTGELF
TRBV15,NA,TRBJ2-2,ATSSPRGANTGELF
TRBV13,NA,TRBJ2-3,ASSLARRTDTQY
TRBV23-1,NA,TRBJ2-7,ASSLAGTVTYEQY
TRBV7-9,NA,TRBJ2-3,ASSFQASTADTQY
TRBV30,NA,TRBJ2-1,AWDPGLVDNEQF
TRBV6-5,once,TRBJ2-1,ASSYSGHPIYNEQF
TRBV6-5,NA,TRBJ2-7,ASSYGQGGEEQY
TRBV7-9,NA,TRBJ2-7,ASSSMGEQY
TRBV29-1,few,TRBJ2-2,SVEDRDFDRTGELF
TRBV6-1,NA,TRBJ2-3,ASSEAGASGGNTDTQY
TRBV6-1,NA,TRBJ2-7,ASRDGRRYEQY
TRBV27,few,TRBJ2-3,ASSRLREIADTQY
TRBV11-2,few,TRBJ2-3,ASSSGDSISTDTQY
TRBV4-1,NA,TRBJ1-2,ASRQARGGLDGYT
TRBV29-1,few,TRBJ2-3,SVRTGLTDTQY
TRBV7-9,NA,TRBJ2-7,ASSQLGEQY